The rows below give T cell receptor beta chains drawn from one sample of a study of blood T cell repertoires in COVID-19. Using immunoSEQ multiplex PCR, the repertoire was profiled, and TCRdb retains in-frame clones only, with some absent. This sample carries some 130,000 clones, around 82% of them seen once, and the ten largest clones take under 15%. The specimen was peripheral blood. These receptor sequences come from a woman aged 25 to 39 who had recovered from COVID-19. Each CDR3 is given with its conserved first and last residue. A D gene is named only where the DNA matches it firmly. Expanded clones are given a class, and other clones once, few, many or no size at all.

v_call	clone_size	d_call	j_call	cdr3_nt	cdr3_aa
TRBV14	NA	TRBD1	TRBJ2-3	TGTGCCAGCAGCCATCGGACAGGGTTCACAGATACGCAGTATTTT	CASSHRTGFTDTQYF
TRBV7-6	NA	NA	TRBJ1-5	TGTGCCAGCAGCTTGGGGGGACGGGGGTTCCAGCCCCAGCATTTT	CASSLGGRGFQPQHF
TRBV6-5	NA	NA	TRBJ2-7	TGTGCCAGCAGTCCGCGCGTATCCCTTACCTACGAGCAGTACTTC	CASSPRVSLTYEQYF
TRBV5-1	NA	TRBD1	TRBJ1-3	TGCGCCAGCAGCTTGGCGACAGGGGGTGGAAACACCATATATTTT	CASSLATGGGNTIYF
TRBV10-1	once	NA	TRBJ2-3	TGCGCCAGCAGTGAGGAGACAGATACGCAGTATTTT	CASSEETDTQYF
TRBV11-3	NA	NA	TRBJ2-3	TGTGCCAGCAGCTCAGATCCTAGCACAGATACGCAGTATTTT	CASSSDPSTDTQYF
TRBV11-2	NA	TRBD1	TRBJ1-1	TGTGCCAGCAGCTTAACAGGGGGGACTGAAGCTTTCTTT	CASSLTGGTEAFF
TRBV18	NA	NA	TRBJ2-2	TGTGCCAGCTCACCATTCCAGGAAGCGAACACCGGGGAGCTGTTTTTT	CASSPFQEANTGELFF
TRBV19	NA	NA	TRBJ1-2	TGTGCCAGTAGTCAGAGCGCCTACTATGGCTACACCTTC	CASSQSAYYGYTF
TRBV18	NA	TRBD2	TRBJ2-1	TGTGCCAGCTCACAACTAATCTTAGCGGGAGGAGGCGATGAGCAGTTCTTC	CASSQLILAGGGDEQFF
TRBV6-4	NA	TRBD2	TRBJ2-3	TGTGCCAGCAGTGAATCGGGGCTAGCGGGGGTTAGCACAGATACGCAGTATTTT	CASSESGLAGVSTDTQYF
TRBV6-6	NA	NA	TRBJ2-7	TGTGCCAGCAGTGCAGACCAAGGGGTAGGCGAGCAGTACTTC	CASSADQGVGEQYF
TRBV6-5	few	NA	TRBJ2-7	TGTGCCAGCAGTTACACTTTACAGGGAACCTCCTACGAGCAGTACTTC	CASSYTLQGTSYEQYF
TRBV29-1	NA	NA	TRBJ1-1	TGCAGCGTTGAAGAACCCATGGCAGACACTGAAGCTTTCTTT	CSVEEPMADTEAFF
TRBV9	NA	NA	TRBJ2-3	TGTGCCAGCAGCGTAGGGGGAGTTCCCTTCGTAGGTACAGATACGCAGTATTTT	CASSVGGVPFVGTDTQYF
TRBV2	NA	NA	TRBJ2-2	TGTGCCAGCAGTGTTGGCACATCGAACACCGGGGAGCTGTTTTTT	CASSVGTSNTGELFF
TRBV5-1	once	TRBD1	TRBJ2-7	TGCGCCAGCAGCCCCCGGGACAGAAGTTACGAGCAGTACTTC	CASSPRDRSYEQYF
TRBV2	NA	NA	TRBJ1-1	TGTGCCAGCAGTGACAGGAACACTGAAGCTTTCTTT	CASSDRNTEAFF
TRBV3-1/TRBV3-2	once	TRBD2	TRBJ2-3	TGTGCCAGCAGCCAAACTAGCGGTTCCACAGATACGCAGTATTTT	CASSQTSGSTDTQYF
TRBV9	NA	NA	TRBJ1-3	TGTGCCAGCAGCGCTCAGGGTTTCGGAAACACCATATATTTT	CASSAQGFGNTIYF
TRBV7-2	NA	NA	TRBJ1-3	TGTGCCAGCAGCTTAGAGCCCAGCGACACCATATATTTT	CASSLEPSDTIYF
TRBV18	NA	TRBD2	TRBJ2-1	TGTGCCAGCTCACTGCCGGGACTAGGATCCTACAATGAGCAGTTCTTC	CASSLPGLGSYNEQFF
TRBV9	NA	NA	TRBJ1-2	TGTGCCAGCAGCGCTAGCCACTATGGCTACACCTTC	CASSASHYGYTF
TRBV7-3	NA	NA	TRBJ1-1	TGTGCCAGCAGCTTAAAGGGAGTGGGTGAAGCTTTCTTT	CASSLKGVGEAFF
TRBV11-3	NA	NA	TRBJ2-1	TGTGCCAGCAGCCCCACCCCCGGGAGAGCAAATGAGCAGTTCTTC	CASSPTPGRANEQFF
TRBV7-2	NA	NA	TRBJ2-7	TGTGCCAGCAGCCGCGACTTCAGGGGAACCTACGAGCAGTACTTC	CASSRDFRGTYEQYF
TRBV18	NA	NA	TRBJ1-1	TGTGCCAGCTCATCCCAGGGAAACACTGAAGCTTTCTTT	CASSSQGNTEAFF
TRBV29-1	few	NA	TRBJ1-2	TGCAGCGTTGAGGTGCCCTTGCGAGGCTACACCTTC	CSVEVPLRGYTF
TRBV4-1	few	TRBD1	TRBJ1-6	TGCGCCAGCAGCCCCCGGACAGGGGATTCACCCCTCCACTTT	CASSPRTGDSPLHF
TRBV19	NA	NA	TRBJ1-1	TGTGCCAGTAGTCCCCGTGGAGGGAGCACTGAAGCTTTCTTT	CASSPRGGSTEAFF
TRBV5-1	NA	TRBD1	TRBJ1-1	TGCGCCAGCAGCTTGGTTACAGGACAGGGCGGCACTGAAGCTTTCTTT	CASSLVTGQGGTEAFF
TRBV6-5	NA	TRBD1	TRBJ1-1	TGTGCCAGCAGTCGACAGGGGTACACTGAAGCTTTCTTT	CASSRQGYTEAFF
TRBV5-6	NA	TRBD1	TRBJ1-3	TGTGCCAGCAGCATACGGGACAGGCGCCGCTCTGGAAACACCATATATTTT	CASSIRDRRRSGNTIYF
TRBV4-1	few	NA	TRBJ1-3	TGCGCCAGCAGCCTCCGTACCGGAGACACCATATATTTT	CASSLRTGDTIYF
TRBV19	once	NA	TRBJ1-4	TGTGCCAGTAGCGGTAGTTCAGGTGAAAAACTGTTTTTT	CASSGSSGEKLFF
TRBV7-3	NA	NA	TRBJ2-1	TGTGCCAGCAGCTTAACTGGCGGTAGCGTCGGAAATGAGCAGTTCTTC	CASSLTGGSVGNEQFF
TRBV11-2	NA	NA	TRBJ1-5	TGTGCCAGCAGCTTAGATCGGGGAGGGAGCAATCAGCCCCAGCATTTT	CASSLDRGGSNQPQHF
TRBV3-1/TRBV3-2	NA	TRBD1	TRBJ1-5	TGTGCCAGCAGCCAAGACACAGGGGAGGCCCAGCCCCAGCATTTT	CASSQDTGEAQPQHF
TRBV27	few	NA	TRBJ1-1	TGTGCCAGCAGTTTATATCAGGGGCGCAACACTGAAGCTTTCTTT	CASSLYQGRNTEAFF
TRBV5-1	NA	TRBD1	TRBJ1-1	TGCGCCAGCAGCTTGGACAGGGGGGGCACTGAAGCTTTCTTT	CASSLDRGGTEAFF
TRBV7-8	NA	NA	TRBJ2-2	TGTGCCAGCAGCTTACAGGCCAGTACGAACACCGGGGAGCTGTTTTTT	CASSLQASTNTGELFF
TRBV6-5	NA	NA	TRBJ1-2	TGTGCCAGCAGTTACTCCGCAGCAACAGGGAACTATGGCTACACCTTC	CASSYSAATGNYGYTF
TRBV6-5	once	NA	TRBJ2-1	TGTGCCAGCACACTAGGAAACTACAATGAGCAGTTCTTC	CASTLGNYNEQFF